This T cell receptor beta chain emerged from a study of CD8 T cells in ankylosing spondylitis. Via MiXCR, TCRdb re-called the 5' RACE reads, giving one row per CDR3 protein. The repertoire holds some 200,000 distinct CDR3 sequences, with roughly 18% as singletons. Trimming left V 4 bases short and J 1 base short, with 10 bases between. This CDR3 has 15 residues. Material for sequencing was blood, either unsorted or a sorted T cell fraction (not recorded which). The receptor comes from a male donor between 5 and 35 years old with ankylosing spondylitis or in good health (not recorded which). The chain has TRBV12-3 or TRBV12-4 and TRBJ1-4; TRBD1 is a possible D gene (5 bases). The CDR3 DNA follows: TGTGCCAGCAGTTCGCCTCAGGGAACTAATGAAAAACTGTTTTTT. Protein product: CASSSPQGTNEKLFF.